The following is a T cell receptor beta chain sequence with its context. The sample carries other DNA sequences with the same CDR3. This sample was included in a study of blood T cell repertoires in COVID-19. Study-wide background: Material from acute and convalescent COVID-19 was sourced from the United States, Italy and Spain. PBMCs, B-cell-depleted T cells, or T cells were the source of the cDNA or gDNA that made up the material.

The V gene's germline CDR1 is SNHLY and CDR2 FYNNEI. The CDR3 length is 11 residues. Trimming shortened V by 6 bases and J by 7 bases, and 10 bases separated the two germline ends. Original analysis: Reference gene primer amplification gave nucleated cell count estimates. Measured with immunoSEQ multiplex PCR; TCRdb has only the in-frame clones, and not every one. Clonal size and the V and J genes are those of that table, whereas D and trimming came from the DNA. The table has about 120,000 clones, roughly four fifths seen once. This clonotype originated in a human donor in a cohort sampled during active COVID-19. The chain joins TRBV2 to TRBJ2-7, with TRBD1 as a possible D gene (5 bases). The sample comprised peripheral blood. The CDR3 bases are TGTGCCAGCAGCCCCACAGGAGAGCAGTACTTC. Its protein is CASSPTGEQYF.